The 27 T cell receptor beta chains reported below all come from one sample, sequenced in a study of shared clonotypes between healthy human individuals (dated by TCRdb to the early 2020s). To prepare the library, the immunoSEQ multiplex PCR assay was applied. TCRdb's version of the immuneACCESS table is confined to in-frame rearrangements and falls short of the full clone set. An unresolved V gene accounts for under half of the shortfall where checked; the remainder is of unknown origin. A total of 85,000 to 100,000 clones appear in this sample, almost 70% of them only once. The ten largest account for approximately 53% of the sample. Sample: memory CD8+ T cells sorted from blood. Reading the label with the study, this specimen's cell subset or site is: CD45RO+ cells pooled with CCR7-negative TemRA cells. All receptors derive from a man younger than 40 in good health.

This clone was counted once. This sequence joins TRBV4-2 and TRBJ2-1; no clear D gene. Germline V gives CDR1 LGHNA, CDR2 YNFKEQ. This CDR3 is built from 14 residues. With 0 bases removed from V and 7 bases from J, the gap between germline ends came to 10 bases. DNA of the CDR3: TGTGCCAGCAGCCAAGATTCGGCCTGGAATGAGCAGTTCTTC. Its translation is CASSQDSAWNEQFF.

This chain links TRBV19 with TRBJ1-5, with TRBD1 matching 7 bases. Germline CDR1 LNHDA, CDR2 SQIVND (reference sequence). The V gene end was trimmed by 4 bases and the J gene end by 5 bases; junction bases not matched to a gene: 8. This CDR3 is built from 15 residues. The CDR3 DNA reads as TGTGCCAGTAGTACCCAGACAGGGTACGATCAGCCCCAGCATTTT. This encodes CASSTQTGYDQPQHF.

This rearrangement joins TRBV19 to TRBJ1-1; a weak D match, TRBD1 (6 bases). V lost 3 bases and J lost 5, with 19 bases in between. CDR1 is LNHDA, CDR2 SQIVND, per germline (reference sequence). This CDR3 has 16 amino acids. CDR3 amino acids: CASSIPHRAWGTEAFF. CDR3 coding DNA: TGTGCCAGTAGTATCCCCCACAGGGCTTGGGGGACTGAAGCTTTCTTT. The entire variable domain, with the rest obtained from reference TRBV19 and TRBJ1-1, is as follows: DGGITQSPKYLFRKEGQNVTLSCEQNLNHDAMYWYRQDPGQGLRLIYYSQIVNDFQKGDIAEGYSVSREKKESFPLTVTSAQKNPTAFYLCASSIPHRAWGTEAFFGQGTRLTVV.

V gene TRBV7-6 combines with J gene TRBJ2-7; 8 bases align to TRBD1. With V trimmed by 1 base and J by 5 bases, 4 bases remained unmatched. This CDR3 spans 14 amino acids. Germline values: CDR1 SGHVS, CDR2 FNYEAQ. The CDR3 reads CASSLVQGAHEQYF. Written as DNA, the CDR3 is TGTGCCAGCAGCTTAGTGCAGGGGGCCCACGAGCAGTACTTC. Together with reference TRBV7-6 and TRBJ2-7, the CDR3 gives the full variable domain: GAGVSQSPRYKVTKRGQDVALRCDPISGHVSLYWYRQALGQGPEFLTYFNYEAQQDKSGLPNDRFSAERPEGSISTLTIQRTEQRDSAMYRCASSLVQGAHEQYFGPGTRLTVT.

CDR3 amino acids: CASSKGYGTEAFF. The CDR3 bases are TGTGCCAGCTCAAAGGGGTACGGCACTGAAGCTTTCTTT. V usage is TRBV5-4 and J usage is TRBJ1-1; TRBD1 is a possible D gene (5 bases). The CDR3 spans 13 residues. The germline CDR1 and CDR2 sequences are SGHNT and YYREEE (reference sequence). V was pared by 7 bases and J by 4 bases, with 14 bases between.

V gene TRBV7-9 combines with J gene TRBJ2-3, with 8 bases fitting TRBD1. Per germline, CDR1 SEHNR and CDR2 FQNEAQ (reference sequence). CDR3 length equals 16 residues. The ends lost 4 bases at V and 2 bases at J; junction bases unmatched: 8. The CDR3 loop is CASSYRDRQTTDTQYF. DNA of the CDR3: TGTGCCAGCAGCTACAGGGACAGGCAAACCACAGATACGCAGTATTTT.

The chain is built from TRBV9 and TRBJ2-7; D gene ambiguous. V lost 3 bases, J lost 3 bases, and 16 bases lay in between. Germline CDR1 reads SGDLS; CDR2 reads YYNGEE. This CDR3 has 15 amino acids. CDR3 in amino acids: CASSGTDHSRYEQYF. CDR3 bases: TGTGCCAGCAGCGGTACCGATCACTCCCGCTACGAGCAGTACTTC.

The rearrangement joins TRBV5-1 to TRBJ2-1; possible D gene TRBD2, 6 bases. The CDR3 extends over 17 amino acids. The germline V gene has CDR1 SGHRS and CDR2 YFSETQ. V lost 4 bases and J lost 8, with 25 bases in between. CDR3 bases: TGCGCCAGCAGCGCCCCAACCCGTAGCGGACCAGTGGATGAGCAGTTCTTC. Its protein is CASSAPTRSGPVDEQFF.

The V and J genes are TRBV6-5 and TRBJ2-1; 7 bases are shared with TRBD2. The CDR3 sequence is 15 residues long. After removal of 6 bases from V and 5 bases from J, the junction contained 10 bases not matched to a gene. Per germline, CDR1 MNHEY and CDR2 SVGAGI. The chain's CDR3 is CASSLYLAGNNEQFF. The CDR3 nucleotides read TGTGCCAGCAGCTTATACTTAGCGGGTAACAATGAGCAGTTCTTC.

The chain employs TRBV9 and TRBJ1-1; D not certain. V was trimmed by 4 bases and J by 0 bases, leaving 13 bases between them. Looked up from germline, CDR1 is SGDLS and CDR2 is YYNGEE. The CDR3 length is 15 residues. The DNA for the CDR3 is TGTGCCAGCAGCCGTTCTAACAGTTTGAACACTGAAGCTTTCTTT. This sequence encodes CASSRSNSLNTEAFF.

This clone was seen at least ten times. The chain is built from TRBV27 and TRBJ2-7; tentative D call: TRBD2 (6 bases). The CDR3 loop spans 15 amino acids. V was shortened by 3 bases and J by 0 bases, with 12 bases between the two germline ends. CDR1 is MNHEY and CDR2 is SMNVEV in the germline V gene (reference sequence). The CDR3 here is CASSLAGTASYEQYF. CDR3 bases: TGTGCCAGCAGTTTGGCCGGGACTGCCTCCTACGAGCAGTACTTC.

This chain links TRBV11-1 with TRBJ2-1; 11 nucleotides match TRBD2. V trimming: 5 bases; J trimming: 3 bases; junction bases outside the gene matches: 6. The germline V gene has CDR1 SGHAT and CDR2 FQDESV (reference sequence). This CDR3 has 16 residues. The chain's CDR3 is CASSPPGLAGYNEQFF. The CDR3, as DNA: TGTGCCAGCAGCCCTCCCGGACTAGCGGGCTACAATGAGCAGTTCTTC.

This chain uses TRBV29-1 with TRBJ2-1, with 10 positions matching TRBD2. The germline V gene encodes CDR1 SQVTM and CDR2 ANQGSEA. J lost 3 bases, V lost 6 bases, and 2 bases had no gene match. The CDR3 covers 13 residues. The CDR3 loop is CSVGLANYNEQFF. The CDR3 coding sequence is TGCAGCGTGGGACTAGCGAACTACAATGAGCAGTTCTTC.

The chain couples TRBV10-3 to TRBJ2-7; tentatively, D is TRBD1 (5 bases). The V gene lost 4 bases and the J gene lost 3 bases, with 10 bases spanning the gap. The CDR3 spans 13 residues. Germline CDR1 reads ENHRY; CDR2 reads SYGVKD. CDR3 protein: CAISGQNLYEQYF. The CDR3 DNA is TGTGCCATCAGTGGACAGAACCTCTACGAGCAGTACTTC.

The V call is TRBV9, the J call TRBJ1-5, with 8 bases identical to TRBD1. CDR1 and CDR2 (germline): SGDLS, YYNGEE. CDR3 size: 15 residues. The trim removed 2 bases at V and 0 bases at J, leaving 1 base unmatched. In DNA form, the CDR3 reads TGTGCCAGCAGCGTCGACAGGGGTAGCAATCAGCCCCAGCATTTT. This gives the protein CASSVDRGSNQPQHF.

The V gene is TRBV29-1, the J gene TRBJ2-7, with 9 nucleotides matching TRBD2. Germline trimming cut 8 bases from V and 3 bases from J; bases unmatched to any gene: 2. The CDR3 sequence is 11 residues long. Germline assignment: CDR1 SQVTM and CDR2 ANQGSEA. As DNA, the CDR3 is TGCAGCACGACTAGCGGCTACGAGCAGTACTTC. As protein: CSTTSGYEQYF.

This rearrangement joins TRBV12-5 to TRBJ1-2; D gene ambiguous. V lost 0 bases and J 2 bases, leaving 13 bases between the germline ends. The CDR3 is 16 amino acids. Germline V gene data show CDR1 as LGHNT and CDR2 as FRNRAP. The CDR3 protein is CASGLVLPDRNYGYTF. The DNA for the CDR3 is TGTGCTAGTGGTTTGGTACTTCCAGATAGAAACTATGGCTACACCTTC.

V and J are TRBV7-3 and TRBJ2-7, with D maybe TRBD2 (6 bases). This CDR3 has 14 residues. V lost 6 bases, J lost 4 bases, and 16 bases lay in between. The germline CDR1 and CDR2 sequences are SGHTA and FQGTGA. In DNA form, the CDR3 reads TGTGCCAGCAGTCAACCGGGGGACCAGTACGAGCAGTACTTC. Translating gives CASSQPGDQYEQYF.

The chain couples TRBV5-8 to TRBJ1-1; D uncertain. CDR3 length: 13 residues. Trimming removed 4 bases from V and 0 bases from J, with 7 bases in between. Per the germline V gene, CDR1 is SGHTS and CDR2 is YDEGEE. The CDR3 sequence is CASSKDLNTEAFF. CDR3 DNA: TGTGCCAGCAGCAAAGATTTGAACACTGAAGCTTTCTTT.

The CDR3 DNA sequence: TGTGCCAGCAGCCCCGGGACTAATGACTACGAGCAGTACTTC. Its protein product is CASSPGTNDYEQYF. The rearrangement joins TRBV5-4 to TRBJ2-7, with 7 bases matching TRBD2. The V gene end was trimmed by 4 bases and the J gene end by 3 bases; junction bases not matched to a gene: 7. Germline V CDR1 and CDR2: SGHNT, YYREEE (reference sequence). The CDR3 loop spans 14 amino acids. Full variable domain (remainder filled in from reference TRBV5-4 and TRBJ2-7): ETGVTQSPTHLIKTRGQQVTLRCSSQSGHNTVSWYQQALGQGPQFIFQYYREEENGRGNFPPRFSGLQFPNYSSELNVNALELDDSALYLCASSPGTNDYEQYFGPGTRLTVT.

The CDR3 region is CASSLMASGMETQYF. As DNA, the CDR3 is TGTGCCAGCAGTTTAATGGCTAGCGGGATGGAGACCCAGTACTTC. This sequence joins TRBV28 and TRBJ2-5; 9 bases fit TRBD2. Trimming took 2 bases from V and 5 from J; bases not matched to a gene: 6. Germline V lookup: CDR1 MDHEN, CDR2 SYDVKM. CDR3 length equals 15 residues.

The chain recombines TRBV27 with TRBJ2-7; 9 bases are shared with TRBD1. Germline V gives CDR1 MNHEY, CDR2 SMNVEV (reference sequence). This CDR3 contains 15 residues. Germline trimming cut 4 bases from V and 2 bases from J; bases unmatched to any gene: 6. This CDR3 is CASSSAGTGTYEQYF. CDR3 DNA: TGTGCCAGCAGTTCCGCCGGGACAGGGACCTACGAGCAGTACTTC.

V usage is TRBV6-5 and J usage is TRBJ2-5; weak D call: TRBD2 (6 bases). Germline assignment: CDR1 MNHEY and CDR2 SVGAGI. CDR3 length: 15 residues. The V gene lost 0 bases and the J gene lost 4 bases, with 12 bases spanning the gap. The DNA of the CDR3 is TGTGCCAGCAGTTACTCGGGGTTGGGAGGAGAGACCCAGTACTTC. This gives the protein CASSYSGLGGETQYF.

The rearrangement uses TRBV6-6 and TRBJ1-4; 7 bases agree with TRBD1. Germline V CDR1 and CDR2: MNHNY, SVGAGI (reference sequence). The CDR3 consists of 15 residues. J lost 4 bases, V lost 6 bases, and 8 bases had no gene match. The CDR3 nucleotides are TGTGCCAGCAGACCCCGGACAGGAGTTAATGAAAAACTGTTTTTT. Translating gives CASRPRTGVNEKLFF.

This clone showed up just a few times. The chain links TRBV4-1 to TRBJ1-5, with a possible D match to TRBD1 (5 bases). The germline V and J ends were trimmed by 0 bases and 6 bases, with 12 bases remaining between them. The length of the CDR3 is 15 residues. Germline CDR1 MGHRA, CDR2 YSYEKL. The CDR3 DNA sequence: TGCGCCAGCAGCCAAGAAGGGACGGGCACTCAGCCCCAGCATTTT. Residues: CASSQEGTGTQPQHF.

J is TRBJ2-7 and V is TRBV6-1, with D perhaps matching TRBD2 (5 bases). This CDR3 has 13 amino acids. V was pared by 8 bases and J by 3 bases, with 14 bases between. CDR1 is MNHNS, CDR2 SASEGT, per germline. The CDR3: CASWTDHDYEQYF. The CDR3 region has the DNA TGTGCCAGCTGGACTGATCATGACTACGAGCAGTACTTC.

This clone was detected a few times. The chain recombines TRBV28 with TRBJ2-1; 7 positions agree with TRBD2. From germline, CDR1 is MDHEN and CDR2 SYDVKM. CDR3 length: 16 residues. V gave up 2 bases and J gave up 8 bases; unmatched junction bases: 12. Here the CDR3 reads CASSLVPAGPFDEQFF. The CDR3 DNA reads TGTGCCAGCAGTTTAGTCCCAGCGGGGCCCTTCGATGAGCAGTTCTTC.